The rows below give T cell receptor beta chains drawn from one sample of a study of blood T cell repertoires in COVID-19. Sequencing was performed with immunoSEQ multiplex PCR; in TCRdb, only in-frame clones are kept and a portion is missing. The table has more than 120,000 clones, roughly 87% seen once. The sequencing sample was made of peripheral blood. The source is a woman between 50 and 59 years old with acute or convalescent COVID-19. The CDR3 runs from the conserved cysteine through the conserved F or W. A D gene is named only where the DNA matches it firmly. Size is omitted from some rows. Given values are once, few, many or a class for expanded clones.

v_call,d_call,clone_size,j_call,cdr3_nt,cdr3_aa
TRBV30,-,-,TRBJ1-2,TGTGCCTGGAGTGTCCAGGGGCGCAGGGGCTACACCTTC,CAWSVQGRRGYTF
TRBV6-1,TRBD1,-,TRBJ1-5,TGTGCCAGCAGTGAACTAGAGGACAGGTTCAATCAGCCCCAGCATTTT,CASSELEDRFNQPQHF
TRBV5-1,TRBD1,-,TRBJ1-5,TGCGCCAGCAGCTTGGAAGGGGGCGGCAATCAGCCCCAGCATTTT,CASSLEGGGNQPQHF
TRBV29-1,-,-,TRBJ2-7,TGCAGCGTTGATACACCAGCCTACGAGCAGTACTTC,CSVDTPAYEQYF
TRBV2,-,-,TRBJ2-7,TGTGCCAGCGACACGACAGGTACCGAGCAGTACTTC,CASDTTGTEQYF
TRBV3-1/TRBV3-2,-,-,TRBJ1-1,TGTGCCAGCAGCCAGAGGGAGAACACTGAAGCTTTCTTT,CASSQRENTEAFF
TRBV30,TRBD1,-,TRBJ2-2,TGTGCCTGGAGTGGAGGACAGGGGGCGACCGGGGAGCTGTTTTTT,CAWSGGQGATGELFF
TRBV5-1,TRBD1,-,TRBJ2-3,TGCGCCAGCAGTCGTATTTCCGGGACAGGGGGAGAAACAGATACGCAGTATTTT,CASSRISGTGGETDTQYF
TRBV15,-,-,TRBJ1-1,TGTGCCACCAGCAGAGGGACAGAGAACACTGAAGCTTTCTTT,CATSRGTENTEAFF
TRBV6-5,-,-,TRBJ2-7,TGTGCCAGCAGTTACTCTTCGGGAAGCGAGCAGTACTTC,CASSYSSGSEQYF
TRBV19,TRBD1,few,TRBJ1-6,TGTGCCACCTCGGGACAGGATTACGGGAATTCACCCCTCCACTTT,CATSGQDYGNSPLHF
TRBV5-4,TRBD1,-,TRBJ2-7,TGTGCCAGCAGCTTACAGGGGTCTTCCTACGAGCAGTACTTC,CASSLQGSSYEQYF
TRBV6-1,-,-,TRBJ1-1,TGTGCCAGCAGTGAAGTGGGGAGAGGAGCTTTCTTT,CASSEVGRGAFF
TRBV27,-,-,TRBJ1-3,TGTGCCAGCAGTTCCCAGACACAGGGTCCCGGAAACACCATATATTTT,CASSSQTQGPGNTIYF
TRBV12-3/TRBV12-4,-,-,TRBJ2-3,TGTGCCAGCAGTTTCAGAGATACGCAGTATTTT,CASSFRDTQYF
TRBV30,-,-,TRBJ2-7,TGTGCCTGGAGTCCCACGGGGTTCGACGAGCAGTACTTC,CAWSPTGFDEQYF
TRBV12-3/TRBV12-4,-,-,TRBJ2-7,TGTGCCAGCAGCCCAGACCAGGGTAGAGAGCAGTACTTC,CASSPDQGREQYF
TRBV11-3,TRBD1,-,TRBJ2-1,TGTGCCAGCAGCTTACGGGACAGGGGTTACAATGAGCAGTTCTTC,CASSLRDRGYNEQFF
TRBV27,-,-,TRBJ1-4,TGTGCCAGCAGTTTTCTGGACAGTACGAAAAAACTGTTTTTT,CASSFLDSTKKLFF
TRBV21-1,-,-,TRBJ2-2,TGTGCCAGCACAGGGACAGCTGGAACCGGGGAGCTGTTTTTT,CASTGTAGTGELFF
TRBV12-5,-,once,TRBJ2-1,TGTGCTAGTGGGAGACAGAACTCCTACAATGAGCAGTTCTTC,CASGRQNSYNEQFF
TRBV12-3/TRBV12-4,-,-,TRBJ2-1,TGTGCCAGCAGTCAGCGGAATGAGCAGTTCTTC,CASSQRNEQFF
TRBV9,TRBD2,-,TRBJ2-2,TGTGCCAGCAGCGTTCAGGCGGGAGGGCCAACCACCGGGGAGCTGTTTTTT,CASSVQAGGPTTGELFF
TRBV12-5,TRBD1,-,TRBJ1-5,TGTGCTAGTGGTTTGGCGACAGGGGGCAATCAGCCCCAGCATTTT,CASGLATGGNQPQHF
TRBV28,-,-,TRBJ1-2,TGTGCCAGCAGTTTATGGCATCAGGGATCTAACTATGGCTACACCTTC,CASSLWHQGSNYGYTF